These 10 T cell receptor beta chains originate from one sample sequenced in a study of T-cell reconstitution after alpha-beta-depleted transplantation in children (dated by TCRdb to the mid-2010s). The treatment or condition label for this specimen denotes: allogeneic hematopoietic cell transplantation with graft depleted of TCRalphabeta T cells and CD19 B cells. Preparation of the library involved PCR. The instrument was an Illumina HiSeq 2500. TCR libraries were prepared with molecular barcoding, using unique molecular identifiers to normalize TCRbeta repertoire quantification. The public reads were reprocessed in TCRdb via fastp at Q25 and MiXCR, keeping in-frame beta chains. Identical CDR3 proteins give one entry, which carries the most common genes and DNA. The sample table records 440,000 or so distinct CDR3 sequences; roughly two fifths of these occur just once. The ten largest clones take up 25% to 30% of the sample.

The sequencing here drew on PBMCs, taken before TCRalphabeta/CD19-depleted stem cell transplant. Receptors originate from a girl aged 2-10 years with aplastic anemia, due to receive a stem cell transplant.

This sequence joins TRBV6-5 and TRBJ2-7; the match to TRBD1 covers 8 bases. Germline CDR1 reads MNHEY; CDR2 reads SVGAGI. The CDR3 loop spans 14 amino acids. V shed 2 bases, J shed 5 bases, and the junction held 5 bases outside the gene matches. The CDR3 sequence: CASSYDRQGHEQYF. Here the CDR3 DNA reads TGTGCCAGCAGTTACGACCGACAGGGGCACGAGCAGTACTTC.

This clonotype came up many times. The chain uses TRBV25-1 and TRBJ1-4, with D unclear. The V gene lost 4 bases and the J gene lost 3 bases, with 9 bases spanning the gap. CDR1 and CDR2 (germline): MGHDK, SYGVNS. The CDR3 is 14 amino acids. The CDR3 sequence is CASSGRAPNEKLFF. The CDR3 DNA sequence: TGTGCCAGCAGTGGACGGGCCCCTAATGAAAAACTGTTTTTT.

This chain uses TRBV5-1 with TRBJ2-7, with TRBD2 matching 7 bases. The trim removed 1 base at V and 5 bases at J, leaving 3 bases unmatched. Germline V gives CDR1 SGHRS, CDR2 YFSETQ. The CDR3 contains 13 residues. The CDR3 loop reads CASSLFAGDEQYF. CDR3 DNA sequence: TGCGCCAGCAGCTTGTTCGCGGGGGACGAGCAGTACTTC.

This clonotype was recorded at least ten times. The genes are TRBV12-3 or TRBV12-4 and TRBJ1-5, with D possibly matching TRBD1 (6 bases). This CDR3 contains 17 residues. Trimming stripped 5 bases from V and 0 bases from J, with 17 bases between. CDR3 sequence (DNA): TGTGCCAGCAGTCGGGACGGGGGCCTAACTAGCAATCAGCCCCAGCATTTT. This sequence encodes CASSRDGGLTSNQPQHF.

This clonotype was recorded a few times. The chain employs TRBV10-2 and TRBJ2-7; 13 nucleotides agree with TRBD2. V lost 6 bases to trimming and J lost 6 bases; unmatched junction nucleotides: 8. The CDR3 covers 15 residues. CDR1 WSHSY and CDR2 SAAADI come from the germline V gene. The CDR3 here is CASRVGLAGVSEQYF. DNA of the CDR3: TGCGCCAGCAGGGTTGGACTAGCGGGAGTATCCGAGCAGTACTTC.

This chain links TRBV18 with TRBJ2-3, with TRBD1 identical over 7 bases. V gave up 2 bases and J gave up 5 bases; unmatched junction bases: 4. Germline CDR1 and CDR2: KGHSH and LQKENI. This CDR3 has 14 amino acids. The CDR3 loop is CASSPKGAVDTQYF. The CDR3, as DNA: TGTGCCAGCTCACCAAAGGGGGCCGTAGATACGCAGTATTTT.

J is TRBJ1-5 and V is TRBV19, with D possibly TRBD1 on 5 matching bases. Germline assignment: CDR1 LNHDA and CDR2 SQIVND (reference sequence). V was cut by 7 bases and J by 2 bases, with 9 bases left in between. The CDR3 runs to 13 residues. CDR3 nucleotide sequence: TGTGCCAGTAAGGCGGGGGGCAATCAGCCCCAGCATTTT. Protein sequence: CASKAGGNQPQHF.

This clonotype was recorded many times. The genes are TRBV5-1 and TRBJ2-7, with 12 bases matching TRBD2. CDR1 SGHRS and CDR2 YFSETQ come from the germline V gene. CDR3 length: 18 residues. V shed 0 bases, J shed 0 bases, and the junction held 7 bases outside the gene matches. CDR3 sequence: CASSLGSSGRESSYEQYF. For the CDR3, the DNA is TGCGCCAGCAGCTTGGGCTCTAGCGGGAGGGAGAGCTCCTACGAGCAGTACTTC.

This chain joins TRBV28 and TRBJ1-2; D is unresolved. Germline CDR1 MDHEN, CDR2 SYDVKM. V was clipped by 5 bases and J by 3 bases, with 13 bases between them. CDR3 length: 14 amino acids. CDR3 protein: CASSHREGDYGYTF. CDR3 nucleotide sequence: TGTGCCAGCAGTCACCGGGAGGGAGACTATGGCTACACCTTC.

This clonotype appeared a few times. V usage is TRBV7-2 and J usage is TRBJ1-4; D is undetermined. Germline CDR1 SGHTA, CDR2 FQGNSA. This CDR3 comprises 13 residues. V was clipped by 3 bases and J by 4 bases, with 6 bases between them. CDR3 residues: CASSFDLNEKLFF. The CDR3 coding sequence is TGTGCCAGCAGCTTCGACCTTAATGAAAAACTGTTTTTT.